Described below is a single T cell receptor (beta chain) sequence and its context. V shed 5 bases and J 9 bases; nucleotides not matched to a gene: 6. CDR3 length: 12 amino acids. Germline V gives CDR1 SNHLY, CDR2 FYNNEI. This entry belongs to a study of blood T cell repertoires in COVID-19. Study-wide background: COVID-19 samples, acute and convalescent, were from the United States, Italy and Spain. PBMCs, B-cell-depleted T cells, or T cells were the source of the cDNA or gDNA that made up the material.

Seattle's enrolled individuals joined amid active infection and were then monitored longitudinally. The table came from immunoSEQ multiplex PCR; TCRdb's copy has only in-frame clones and leaves some out. The sample has fewer than 300,000 clones, around 92% seen once. V and J are TRBV2 and TRBJ2-7; 8 bases are a match to TRBD1. The TCR was taken from a person aged 18 to 29 with COVID-19, enrolled during active disease. Sequenced material: peripheral blood. The CDR3 sequence is CASSSTGGRQYF. Written as DNA, the CDR3 is TGTGCCAGCAGTAGCACAGGGGGACGGCAGTACTTC.